This T cell receptor (beta chain) emerged from a study of CD8+ T cells in alopecia areata. Broader study findings: Normal scalp had lower clonality than lesional scalp, with alopecia totalis/universalis lesions showing this most strongly.

CDR1 is SGHRS and CDR2 is YFSETQ in the germline V gene. Deletions cut 6 bases from V and 0 bases from J, with 15 bases between. This CDR3 comprises 15 residues. Points on this clone: Its antigen is still unknown.

The sequencing template was cDNA reverse transcribed from extracted RNA. Produced via immunoSEQ multiplex PCR; TCRdb's table is partial and in-frame only. The top ten clones hold around 12% of a sample with 15,000 to 17,000 clones, approximately 54% of them seen once. Samples from alopecia areata patients were lesional scalp punch biopsies and peripheral blood. The rearrangement joins TRBV5-1 to TRBJ1-2, with TRBD1 as a possible D gene (5 bases). The material sequenced was skin. The TCR comes from a human donor with alopecia areata. The CDR3 here is CASTPRRASNYGYTF. CDR3 nucleotides: TGCGCCAGCACCCCTCGCAGGGCCTCTAACTATGGCTACACCTTC.